This T cell receptor beta chain was obtained from a study of memory CD4+ T cells and cytomegalovirus serostatus. Whole-study context: Of the healthy Belgian adults, roughly ten were CMV seropositive and about 24 seronegative. Study-wide findings and caveats: Suggested: most of the CMV-linked TCR signature lies in CD4+ memory cells.

Authors' processing steps: After removing out-of-frame reads, around 2 million distinct TCRbeta sequences remained. Only in-frame clones appear in the TCRdb table, and some are missing; sequencing was by immunoSEQ multiplex PCR. V, J and clone size were drawn from that table, and D and trimming were deduced from the DNA. The sample includes 50,000 or so clones, around 79% of them seen just once. Concerning this clone itself: Its specificity is not known.

Looked up from germline, CDR1 is SGHTA and CDR2 is FQGNSA. The V gene end was trimmed by 5 bases and the J gene end by 0 bases; junction bases not matched to a gene: 2. The CDR3 has 14 amino acids. The sort gate was single viable CD3+CD4+CD8-CD45RO+ cells for memory CD4+ T cells. The rearrangement uses TRBV7-2 and TRBJ2-5, with 8 bases matching TRBD2. This receptor was obtained from an adult in good health and CMV-seronegative. The sequenced material came from memory CD4+ T cells from blood. CDR3 nucleotide sequence: TGTGCCAGCAGCACACTAGCGGACCAAGAGACCCAGTACTTC. It translates to CASSTLADQETQYF.